Presented here are 19 T cell receptor beta chains from one specimen sequenced in a study of low-dose radiotherapy and immunotherapy resistance in tumors. Indicated time point: before trial treatment. TRAV- and TRBV-specific primers primed first-strand cDNA, covering alpha and beta chains. Amplification, which lasted roughly 20 PCR cycles, used a constant-region primer and V-primer adapter to amplify TCRs. TCRdb recomputed calls from the reads with MiXCR, one row per CDR3 protein. This table holds tens of thousands of distinct CDR3 sequences, roughly 30% found once. Sequencing used PBMCs, obtained before treatment. All receptors derive from a female donor with ovarian cancer.

This clonotype came up many times. For the CDR3, the DNA is TGTGCCAGCAGCGTTGGGACGGCCGACACTGAAGCTTTCTTT. It codes for CASSVGTADTEAFF. The rearrangement links TRBV3-1 to TRBJ1-1; TRBD1 might be the D (5 bases). The germline CDR1 and CDR2 sequences are LGHDT and YNNKEL (reference sequence). This CDR3 is 14 amino acids long. Trimming pared 5 bases from V and 3 bases from J, leaving 13 bases between.

This clonotype was recorded at least ten times. The chain links TRBV7-3 to TRBJ2-1; 13 positions match TRBD2. The germline gives CDR1 SGHTA, CDR2 FQGTGA. The CDR3 is 17 residues long. V lost 0 bases to trimming and J lost 4 bases; unmatched junction nucleotides: 3. In DNA, the CDR3 is TGTGCCAGCAGCTTAACGCGGACTAGCGGGGGATACAATGAGCAGTTCTTC. The encoded protein is CASSLTRTSGGYNEQFF.

This clonotype appeared many times. The rearrangement uses TRBV7-9 and TRBJ2-1, with TRBD2 matching over 9 bases. Germline CDR1 and CDR2: SEHNR and FQNEAQ (reference sequence). This CDR3 spans 15 amino acids. V dropped 3 bases and J dropped 8; count of bases not matched to a gene: 8. This chain's CDR3 is CASSLLASGVDEQFF. The CDR3 region has the DNA TGTGCCAGCAGCTTGCTGGCTAGCGGGGTGGATGAGCAGTTCTTC.

At least ten counts were recorded for this clonotype. This chain uses TRBV3-1 with TRBJ2-4, with 7 bases fitting TRBD1. Germline V CDR1 and CDR2: LGHDT, YNNKEL (reference sequence). V shed 1 base, J shed 16 bases, and the junction held 7 bases outside the gene matches. The CDR3 has 12 amino acids. CDR3 in DNA: TGTGCCAGCAGCCAAGGGGACAGCGGTCAATACTTC. Protein sequence: CASSQGDSGQYF.

This clonotype was counted many times. This sequence joins TRBV3-1 and TRBJ1-4, with unresolved D. Germline V lookup: CDR1 LGHDT, CDR2 YNNKEL (reference sequence). The CDR3 spans 12 residues. The V and J ends lost 0 bases and 10 bases respectively, with 6 bases between them. DNA for the CDR3: TGTGCCAGCAGCCAAGATGGAGGAAAACTGTTTTTT. This gives the protein CASSQDGGKLFF. Full variable domain (rest looked up from reference TRBV3-1 and TRBJ1-4): DTAVSQTPKYLVTQMGNDKSIKCEQNLGHDTMYWYKQDSKKFLKIMFSYNNKELIINETVPNRFSPKSPDKAHLNLHINSLELGDSAVYFCASSQDGGKLFFGSGTQLSVL.

With respect to this clonotype: Given a far larger clone just one base away, this is likely a sequencing read error. J is TRBJ2-5 and V is TRBV5-6; 12 nucleotides agree with TRBD2. This CDR3 has 18 amino acids. J was trimmed by 11 bases and V by 1 base; bases with no gene match: 18. CDR1 SGHDT and CDR2 YYEEEE come from the germline V gene. This CDR3 is CASSLTSGRTSSYNEQYF. CDR3 nucleotide sequence: TGTGCCAGCAGCTTGACTAGCGGGAGGACGAGCTCCTACAATGAGCAGTACTTC.

This clonotype was counted ten times or more. The genes are TRBV20-1 and TRBJ2-7; D uncertain. V shed 1 base and J shed 7 bases, with 8 bases lying between them. Germline loops: CDR1 DFQATT, CDR2 SNEGSKA (reference sequence). The CDR3 consists of 11 residues. For the CDR3, the DNA is TGCAGTGCTAGAGGGCAGGAGGAGCAGTACTTC. Translated: CSARGQEEQYF.

About this clonotype: A far bigger clonotype differs at one base, so this is likely a read error. The chain has TRBV6-8 and TRBJ2-7; D is perhaps TRBD1 (6 bases). Trimming took off 5 bases at V and 3 bases at J, with 23 bases between the two ends. The CDR3 runs 17 residues. The germline V gene encodes CDR1 MNHGY and CDR2 SAAAGT. CDR3 nucleotides: TGTGCCAGCAGTGACAGGCGGACAGTTGATGGGCGCTACGAGCAGTACTTC. Its translation: CASSDRRTVDGRYEQYF.

The CDR3 nucleotides are TGTGCCAGCAGTGACAACCGGGGCACTGAAGCTTTCTTT. Translating it yields CASSDNRGTEAFF. The chain couples TRBV2 to TRBJ1-1; D unclear. The CDR3 contains 13 residues. Trimming cost V 3 bases and J 4 bases, with 9 bases left between them. Per the germline V gene, CDR1 is SNHLY and CDR2 is FYNNEI.

This clonotype has at least ten counts. The chain uses TRBV6-2 or TRBV6-3 and TRBJ2-2; 9 bases match TRBD2. Per the germline V gene, CDR1 is MNHEY and CDR2 is SVGEGT. The junction had 16 bases not matched to a gene; V was cut back by 7 bases and J by 7 bases. This CDR3 has 17 amino acids. The chain's CDR3 is CASTHQGVGLALGELFF. As DNA, the CDR3 is TGTGCCAGCACCCACCAGGGGGTGGGACTAGCTCTCGGGGAGCTGTTTTTT.

There are many counts of this clonotype. The chain combines TRBV9 with TRBJ1-2; 8 nucleotides match TRBD1. Unmatched junction bases numbered 7, after V lost 0 bases and J lost 0 bases. The CDR3 consists of 17 residues. Germline CDR1 reads SGDLS; CDR2 reads YYNGEE. The CDR3 region is CASSVGGTGDSNYGYTF. Written as DNA, the CDR3 is TGTGCCAGCAGCGTAGGCGGGACAGGCGATTCTAACTATGGCTACACCTTC. Using reference TRBV9 and TRBJ1-2 for the parts outside the CDR3, the full variable domain is DSGVTQTPKHLITATGQRVTLRCSPRSGDLSVYWYQQSLDQGLQFLIQYYNGEERAKGNILERFSAQQFPDLHSELNLSSLELGDSALYFCASSVGGTGDSNYGYTFGSGTRLTVV.

Points on this clonotype: A read error is the likely source, as a far larger clone sits one nucleotide away. The chain joins TRBV6-8 to TRBJ2-3; TRBD1 aligns across 10 bases. CDR1 is MNHGY and CDR2 is SAAAGT in the germline V gene. J gave up 5 bases and V 5 bases, and 4 bases lay outside the gene matches. The CDR3 consists of 14 residues. The CDR3 here is CASSDRGQGDTQYF. The CDR3 bases are TGTGCCAGCAGTGACAGGGGGCAGGGAGATACGCAGTATTTT.

This clonotype was recorded at least ten times. The rearrangement links TRBV18 to TRBJ1-2; 8 bases line up with TRBD1. V lost 3 bases to trimming and J lost 2 bases; unmatched junction nucleotides: 5. The CDR3 length is 15 residues. Germline V lookup: CDR1 KGHSH, CDR2 LQKENI. CDR3 in amino acids: CASSPLQGANYGYTF. The CDR3 DNA follows: TGTGCCAGCTCACCCCTGCAGGGGGCAAACTATGGCTACACCTTC.

This chain connects TRBV12-3 or TRBV12-4 to TRBJ1-5; unclear D gene. This CDR3 is built from 16 residues. V shed 2 bases and J shed 3 bases, with 14 bases lying between them. CDR3 coding DNA: TGTGCCAGCAGTTTAAGCCCGAGAGGACTCAATCAGCCCCAGCATTTT. It is translated as CASSLSPRGLNQPQHF.

The V and J genes are TRBV26 and TRBJ1-5; the DNA was not used to check the table's D call, TRBD1. TRBV26 is deemed a pseudogene. The CDR3 is made up of 16 amino acids. CDR3 DNA: TGTGCCAGCATTCTTGAGGGGGGGTTGGGGTTTCAGCCCCAGCATTTT. Residues: CASILEGGLGFQPQHF.

This clonotype came up many times. This rearrangement joins TRBV7-3 to TRBJ2-1; 9 nucleotides line up with TRBD2. CDR3 size: 16 residues. Germline values: CDR1 SGHTA, CDR2 FQGTGA. Trimming cost V 1 base and J 6 bases; bases outside gene matches: 7. The CDR3 region has the DNA TGTGCCAGCAGCTTAAGTTTTAGCGGGGGCGTCAATGAGCAGTTCTTC. It translates to CASSLSFSGGVNEQFF.

The rearrangement joins TRBV28 to TRBJ2-5; D perhaps matches TRBD1 (5 bases). The CDR3 totals 14 residues. Deletions cut 5 bases from V and 3 bases from J, with 13 bases between. Germline-derived CDR1 and CDR2 are MDHEN and SYDVKM. The CDR3 loop reads CASSQGVWEETQYF. CDR3 nucleotide sequence: TGTGCCAGCAGTCAAGGGGTATGGGAAGAGACCCAGTACTTC.

This clonotype has at least ten counts. V gene TRBV11-2 combines with J gene TRBJ2-1; 7 nucleotides line up with TRBD2. After removal of 2 bases from V and 3 bases from J, the junction contained 7 bases not matched to a gene. The germline CDR1 and CDR2 sequences are SGHAT and FQNNGV. The CDR3 covers 16 residues. The CDR3 region has the DNA TGTGCCAGCAGCTTAAGACTAGCAGACCTCTACAATGAGCAGTTCTTC. Its protein is CASSLRLADLYNEQFF.

This clonotype came up a few times. The chain joins TRBV11-2 to TRBJ2-5; 10 nucleotides match TRBD2. Germline V CDR1 and CDR2: SGHAT, FQNNGV. J was trimmed by 2 bases and V by 5 bases; bases with no gene match: 8. The CDR3 extends over 16 amino acids. For the CDR3, the DNA is TGTGCCAGCAGCACCGTCGCTAGCGGGGGTCAAGAGACCCAGTACTTC. Encoded protein: CASSTVASGGQETQYF. Full variable domain (missing parts from reference TRBV11-2 and TRBJ2-5): EAGVAQSPRYKIIEKRQSVAFWCNPISGHATLYWYQQILGQGPKLLIQFQNNGVVDDSQLPKDRFSAERLKGVDSTLKIQPAKLEDSAVYLCASSTVASGGQETQYFGPGTRLLVL.